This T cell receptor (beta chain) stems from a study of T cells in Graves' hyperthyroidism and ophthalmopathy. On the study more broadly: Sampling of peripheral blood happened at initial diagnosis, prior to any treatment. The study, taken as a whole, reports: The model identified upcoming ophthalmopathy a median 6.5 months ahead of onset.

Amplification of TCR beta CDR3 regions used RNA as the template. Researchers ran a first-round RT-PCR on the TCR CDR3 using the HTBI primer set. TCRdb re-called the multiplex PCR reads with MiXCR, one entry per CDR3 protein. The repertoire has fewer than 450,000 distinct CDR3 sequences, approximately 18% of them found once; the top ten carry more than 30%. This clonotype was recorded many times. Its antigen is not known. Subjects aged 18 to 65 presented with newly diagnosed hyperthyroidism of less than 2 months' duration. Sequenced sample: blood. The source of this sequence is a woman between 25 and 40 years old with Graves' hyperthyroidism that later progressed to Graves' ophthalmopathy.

The CDR3 spells CSVEDGRGDYEQYF. The CDR3 DNA reads TGCAGCGTTGAAGATGGCAGGGGCGACTACGAGCAGTACTTC. The genes are TRBV29-1 and TRBJ2-7; D is perhaps TRBD1 (6 bases). Germline CDR1 reads SQVTM; CDR2 reads ANQGSEA. V lost 0 bases and J lost 3, with 12 bases in between. This CDR3 has 14 amino acids.